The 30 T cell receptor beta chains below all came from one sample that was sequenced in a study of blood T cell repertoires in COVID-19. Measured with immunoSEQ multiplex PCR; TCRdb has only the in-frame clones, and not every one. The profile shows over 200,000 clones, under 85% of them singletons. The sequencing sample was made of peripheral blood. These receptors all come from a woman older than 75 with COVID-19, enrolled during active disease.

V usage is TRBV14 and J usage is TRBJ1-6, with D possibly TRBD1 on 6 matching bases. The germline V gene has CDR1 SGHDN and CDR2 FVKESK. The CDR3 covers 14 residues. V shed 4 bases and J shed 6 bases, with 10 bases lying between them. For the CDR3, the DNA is TGTGCCAGCAGCCCAGGGGTGGTTAATTCACCCCTCCACTTT. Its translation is CASSPGVVNSPLHF.

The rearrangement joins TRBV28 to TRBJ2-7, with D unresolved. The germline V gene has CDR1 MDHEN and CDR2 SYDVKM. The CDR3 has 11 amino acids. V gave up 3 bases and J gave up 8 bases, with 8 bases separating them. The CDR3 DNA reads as TGTGCCAGCAGTTTCGGAGTGCAGCAGTACTTC. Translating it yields CASSFGVQQYF.

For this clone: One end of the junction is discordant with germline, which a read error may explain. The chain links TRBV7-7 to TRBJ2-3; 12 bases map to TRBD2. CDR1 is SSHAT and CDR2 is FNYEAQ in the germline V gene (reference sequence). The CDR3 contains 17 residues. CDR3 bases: TGTGCTAGCAGCAGCCTAGCGGGAGGGCCGGGCACAGATACGCAGTATTTT. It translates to CASSSLAGGPGTDTQYF.

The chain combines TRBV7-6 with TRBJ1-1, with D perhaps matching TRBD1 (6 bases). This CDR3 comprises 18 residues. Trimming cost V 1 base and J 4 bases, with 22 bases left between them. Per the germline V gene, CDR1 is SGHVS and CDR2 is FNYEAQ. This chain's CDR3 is CASSLGGRGADWGTEAFF. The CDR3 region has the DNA TGTGCCAGCAGCTTAGGTGGCAGGGGAGCCGACTGGGGCACTGAAGCTTTCTTT.

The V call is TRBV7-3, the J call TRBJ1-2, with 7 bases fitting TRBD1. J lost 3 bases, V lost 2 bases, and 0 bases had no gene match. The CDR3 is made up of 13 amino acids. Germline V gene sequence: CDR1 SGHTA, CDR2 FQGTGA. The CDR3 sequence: CASSLDRDYGYTF. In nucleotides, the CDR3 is TGTGCCAGCAGCTTAGACAGGGACTATGGCTACACCTTC.

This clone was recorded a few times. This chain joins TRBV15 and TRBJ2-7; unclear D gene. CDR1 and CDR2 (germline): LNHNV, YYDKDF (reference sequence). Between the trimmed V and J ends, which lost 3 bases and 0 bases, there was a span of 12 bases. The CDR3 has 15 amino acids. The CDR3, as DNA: TGTGCCACCAGCAGGGGTGGGTACAGCTCCTACGAGCAGTACTTC. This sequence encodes CATSRGGYSSYEQYF.

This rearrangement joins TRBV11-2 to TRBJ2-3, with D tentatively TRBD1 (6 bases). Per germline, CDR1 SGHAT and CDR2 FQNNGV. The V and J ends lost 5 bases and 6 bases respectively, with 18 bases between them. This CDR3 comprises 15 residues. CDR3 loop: CASSLTGAGSDTQYF. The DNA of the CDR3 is TGTGCCAGCAGCCTGACAGGAGCAGGGAGCGATACGCAGTATTTT.

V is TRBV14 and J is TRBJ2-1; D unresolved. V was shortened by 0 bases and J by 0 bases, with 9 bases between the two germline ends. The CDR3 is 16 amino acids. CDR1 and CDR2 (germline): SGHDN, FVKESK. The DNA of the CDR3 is TGTGCCAGCAGCCAAGAACCCGCGAGCTCCTACAATGAGCAGTTCTTC. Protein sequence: CASSQEPASSYNEQFF.

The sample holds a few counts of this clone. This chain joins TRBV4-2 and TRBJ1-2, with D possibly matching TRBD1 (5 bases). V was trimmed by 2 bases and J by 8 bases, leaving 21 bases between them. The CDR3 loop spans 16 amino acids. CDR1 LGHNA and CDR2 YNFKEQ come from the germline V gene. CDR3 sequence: CASSQYGASAPSGYTF. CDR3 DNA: TGTGCCAGCAGCCAATATGGGGCCAGTGCCCCTTCGGGCTACACCTTC.

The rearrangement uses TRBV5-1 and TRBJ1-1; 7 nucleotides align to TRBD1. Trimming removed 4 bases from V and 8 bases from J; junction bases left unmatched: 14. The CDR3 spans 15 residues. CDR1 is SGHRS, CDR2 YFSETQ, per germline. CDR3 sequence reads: CASSRDSGGAWEAFF. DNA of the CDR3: TGCGCCAGCAGCCGGGACAGCGGAGGGGCGTGGGAAGCTTTCTTT. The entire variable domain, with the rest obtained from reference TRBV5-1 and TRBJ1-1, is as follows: KAGVTQTPRYLIKTRGQQVTLSCSPISGHRSVSWYQQTPGQGLQFLFEYFSETQRNKGNFPGRFSGRQFSNSRSEMNVSTLELGDSALYLCASSRDSGGAWEAFFGQGTRLTVV.

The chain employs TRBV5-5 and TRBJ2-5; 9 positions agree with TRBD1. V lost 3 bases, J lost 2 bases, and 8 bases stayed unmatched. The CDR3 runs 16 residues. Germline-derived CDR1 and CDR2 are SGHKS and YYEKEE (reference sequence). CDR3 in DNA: TGTGCCAGCAGCTACCCGACAGGGGGGCTACAAGAGACCCAGTACTTC. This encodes CASSYPTGGLQETQYF.

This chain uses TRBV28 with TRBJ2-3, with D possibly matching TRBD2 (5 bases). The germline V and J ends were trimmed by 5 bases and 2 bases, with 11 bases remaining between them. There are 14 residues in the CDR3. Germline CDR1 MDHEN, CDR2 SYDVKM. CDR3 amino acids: CASSHTGNTDTQYF. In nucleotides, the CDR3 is TGTGCCAGCAGTCACACGGGGAACACAGATACGCAGTATTTT.

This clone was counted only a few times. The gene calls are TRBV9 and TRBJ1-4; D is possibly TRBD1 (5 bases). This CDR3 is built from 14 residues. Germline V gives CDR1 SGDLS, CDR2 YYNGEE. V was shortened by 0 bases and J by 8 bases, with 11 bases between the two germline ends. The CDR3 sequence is CASSVGAGREKLFF. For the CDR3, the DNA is TGTGCCAGCAGCGTAGGGGCAGGGCGAGAAAAACTGTTTTTT.

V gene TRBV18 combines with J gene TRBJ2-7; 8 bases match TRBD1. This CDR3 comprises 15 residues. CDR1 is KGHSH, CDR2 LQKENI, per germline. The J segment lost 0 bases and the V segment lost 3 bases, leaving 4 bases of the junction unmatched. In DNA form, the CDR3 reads TGTGCCAGCTCACCCCGACAGGGGCTCTCCTACGAGCAGTACTTC. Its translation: CASSPRQGLSYEQYF.

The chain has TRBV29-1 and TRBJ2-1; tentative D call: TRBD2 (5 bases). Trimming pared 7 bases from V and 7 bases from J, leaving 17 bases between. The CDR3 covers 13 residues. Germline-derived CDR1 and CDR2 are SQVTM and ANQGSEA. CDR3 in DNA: TGCAGCGCCTCGGGGTCCTCCCGGAATGAGCAGTTCTTC. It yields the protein CSASGSSRNEQFF.

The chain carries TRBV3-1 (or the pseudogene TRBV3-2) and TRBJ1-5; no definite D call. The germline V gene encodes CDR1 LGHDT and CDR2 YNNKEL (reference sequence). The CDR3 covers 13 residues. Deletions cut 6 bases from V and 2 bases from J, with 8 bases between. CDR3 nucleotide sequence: TGTGCCAGCAGTGGCCGGGGCAATCAGCCCCAGCATTTT. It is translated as CASSGRGNQPQHF.

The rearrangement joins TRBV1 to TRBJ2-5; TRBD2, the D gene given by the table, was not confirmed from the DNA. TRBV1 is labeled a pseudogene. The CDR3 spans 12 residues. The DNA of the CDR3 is TGCACCCCCCCGCGGGATGAAGAGACCCAGTACTTC. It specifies CTPPRDEETQYF.

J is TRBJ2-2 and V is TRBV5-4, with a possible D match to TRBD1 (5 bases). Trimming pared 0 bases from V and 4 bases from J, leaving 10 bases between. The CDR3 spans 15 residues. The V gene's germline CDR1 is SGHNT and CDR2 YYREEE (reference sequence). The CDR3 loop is CASSLVQGSTGELFF. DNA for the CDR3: TGTGCCAGCAGCTTGGTGCAGGGATCCACCGGGGAGCTGTTTTTT.

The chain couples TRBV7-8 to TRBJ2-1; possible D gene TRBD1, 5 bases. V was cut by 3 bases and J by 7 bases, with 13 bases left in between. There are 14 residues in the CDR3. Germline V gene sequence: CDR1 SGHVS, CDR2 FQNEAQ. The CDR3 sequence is CASSFSQGRNEQFF. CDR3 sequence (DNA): TGTGCCAGCAGCTTCAGCCAGGGTAGGAATGAGCAGTTCTTC.

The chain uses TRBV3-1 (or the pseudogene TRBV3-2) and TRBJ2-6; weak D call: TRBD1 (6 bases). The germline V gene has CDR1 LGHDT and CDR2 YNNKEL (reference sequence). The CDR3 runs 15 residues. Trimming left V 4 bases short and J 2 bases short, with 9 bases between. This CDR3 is CASSLRGTGANVLTF. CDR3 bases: TGTGCCAGCAGCCTCAGGGGTACTGGGGCCAACGTCCTGACTTTC.

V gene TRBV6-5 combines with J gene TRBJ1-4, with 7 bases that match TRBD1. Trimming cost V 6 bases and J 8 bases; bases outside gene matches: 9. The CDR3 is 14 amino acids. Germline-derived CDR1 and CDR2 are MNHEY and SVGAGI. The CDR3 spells CASRADRAVEKLFF. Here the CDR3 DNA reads TGTGCCAGCAGGGCAGACAGGGCGGTCGAAAAACTGTTTTTT.

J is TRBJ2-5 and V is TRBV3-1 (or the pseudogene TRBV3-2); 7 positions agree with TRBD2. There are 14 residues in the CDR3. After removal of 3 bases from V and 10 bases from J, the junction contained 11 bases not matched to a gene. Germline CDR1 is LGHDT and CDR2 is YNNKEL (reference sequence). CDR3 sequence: CASSQGTSRGDQYF. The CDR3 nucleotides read TGTGCCAGCAGCCAGGGAACTAGCCGGGGGGACCAGTACTTC.

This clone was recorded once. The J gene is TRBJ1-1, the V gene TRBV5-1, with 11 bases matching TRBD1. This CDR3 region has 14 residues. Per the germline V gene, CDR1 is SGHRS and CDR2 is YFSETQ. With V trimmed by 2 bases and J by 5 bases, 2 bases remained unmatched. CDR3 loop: CASSFRDRGTEAFF. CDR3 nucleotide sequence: TGCGCCAGCAGCTTCAGGGACAGGGGGACTGAAGCTTTCTTT.

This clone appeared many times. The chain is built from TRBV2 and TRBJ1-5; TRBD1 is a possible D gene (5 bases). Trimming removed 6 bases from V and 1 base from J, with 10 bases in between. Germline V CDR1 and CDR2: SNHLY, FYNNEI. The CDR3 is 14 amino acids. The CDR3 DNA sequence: TGTGCCAGCAGGGAGGGACTAAGCAATCAGCCCCAGCATTTT. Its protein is CASREGLSNQPQHF.

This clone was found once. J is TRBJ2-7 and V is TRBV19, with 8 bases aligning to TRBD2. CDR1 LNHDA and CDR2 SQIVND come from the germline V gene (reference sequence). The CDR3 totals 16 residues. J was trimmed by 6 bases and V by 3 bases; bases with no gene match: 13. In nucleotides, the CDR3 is TGTGCCAGTAGTATGGGAGGCGGGAGGAGGTTTGCCGAGCAGTACTTC. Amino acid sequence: CASSMGGGRRFAEQYF.

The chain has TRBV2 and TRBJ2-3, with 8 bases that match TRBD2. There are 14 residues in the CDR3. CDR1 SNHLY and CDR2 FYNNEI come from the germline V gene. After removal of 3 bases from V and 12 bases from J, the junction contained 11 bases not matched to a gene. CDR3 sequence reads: CASSEARGAQAQYF. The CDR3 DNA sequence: TGTGCCAGCAGTGAGGCGCGGGGGGCTCAAGCCCAGTATTTT. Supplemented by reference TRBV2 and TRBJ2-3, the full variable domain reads EPEVTQTPSHQVTQMGQEVILRCVPISNHLYFYWYRQILGQKVEFLVSFYNNEISEKSEIFDDQFSVERPDGSNFTLKIRSTKLEDSAMYFCASSEARGAQAQYFGPGTRLTVL.

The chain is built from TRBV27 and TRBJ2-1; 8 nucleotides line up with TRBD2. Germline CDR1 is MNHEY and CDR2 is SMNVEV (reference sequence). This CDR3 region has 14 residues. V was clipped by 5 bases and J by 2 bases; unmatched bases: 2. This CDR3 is CASSPGGPYNEQFF. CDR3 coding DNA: TGTGCCAGCAGTCCGGGGGGGCCCTACAATGAGCAGTTCTTC.

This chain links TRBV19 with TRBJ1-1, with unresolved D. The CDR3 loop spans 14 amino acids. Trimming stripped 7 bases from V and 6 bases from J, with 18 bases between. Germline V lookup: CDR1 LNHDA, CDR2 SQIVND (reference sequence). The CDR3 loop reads CASTRVARSPEAFF. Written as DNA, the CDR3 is TGTGCCAGTACTCGGGTGGCGCGGTCCCCTGAAGCTTTCTTT.

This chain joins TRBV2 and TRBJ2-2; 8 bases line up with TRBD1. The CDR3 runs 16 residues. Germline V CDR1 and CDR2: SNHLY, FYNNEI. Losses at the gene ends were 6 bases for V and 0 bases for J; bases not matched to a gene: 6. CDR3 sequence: CASSADRGANTGELFF. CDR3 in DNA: TGTGCCAGCAGCGCTGACAGGGGTGCGAACACCGGGGAGCTGTTTTTT.

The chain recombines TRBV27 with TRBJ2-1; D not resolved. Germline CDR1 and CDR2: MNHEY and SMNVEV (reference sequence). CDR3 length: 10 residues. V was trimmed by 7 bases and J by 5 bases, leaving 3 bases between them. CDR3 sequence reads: CASTDNEQFF. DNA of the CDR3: TGTGCCAGCACTGACAATGAGCAGTTCTTC.